Presented here are 12 T cell receptor beta chains from one specimen sequenced in a study of blood T cell repertoires in COVID-19. Sequencing used immunoSEQ multiplex PCR; TCRdb keeps in-frame clones, though not all of them. The sample lists over 250,000 clones; about 87% were seen once. The source material was PBMCs or T cells enriched from blood (not recorded which). These receptors all stem from a woman aged 45-65 years who had recovered from COVID-19.

V is TRBV27 and J is TRBJ1-3; 9 nucleotides agree with TRBD1. The CDR3 totals 18 residues. Germline values: CDR1 MNHEY, CDR2 SMNVEV (reference sequence). The V and J ends lost 4 bases and 4 bases, in that order; junction bases with no gene match: 14. The CDR3 nucleotides read TGTGCCAGCAGTTCCCGGGCTATCACAGGGGGCGCGGGAAACACCATATATTTT. Translating gives CASSSRAITGGAGNTIYF.

The V gene is TRBV5-6, the J gene TRBJ1-1; perhaps TRBD1 as D (5 bases). V was trimmed by 4 bases and J by 0 bases, leaving 16 bases between them. The CDR3 length is 16 residues. Germline V gene lookup returns CDR1 SGHDT and CDR2 YYEEEE. The chain's CDR3 is CASSPKRGRMNTEAFF. The CDR3 nucleotides read TGTGCCAGCAGCCCCAAAAGGGGAAGGATGAACACTGAAGCTTTCTTT.

The rearrangement joins TRBV11-1 to TRBJ2-1; no firm D call. The CDR3 spans 13 residues. Germline CDR1 and CDR2: SGHAT and FQDESV (reference sequence). Trimming shortened V by 1 base and J by 8 bases, and 9 bases separated the two germline ends. CDR3 coding DNA: TGTGCCAGCAGCTTAGGGCGGCGTGATGAGCAGTTCTTC. Translated, it gives CASSLGRRDEQFF. Combining the CDR3 with reference TRBV11-1 and TRBJ2-1 gives the whole variable domain EAEVAQSPRYKITEKSQAVAFWCDPISGHATLYWYRQILGQGPELLVQFQDESVVDDSQLPKDRFSAERLKGVDSTLKIQPAELGDSAMYLCASSLGRRDEQFFGPGTRLTVL.

The chain couples TRBV9 to TRBJ1-1, with 8 bases fitting TRBD1. With V trimmed by 3 bases and J by 5 bases, 6 bases remained unmatched. The germline V gene encodes CDR1 SGDLS and CDR2 YYNGEE. The CDR3 extends over 14 amino acids. CDR3 in amino acids: CASSASGGRTEAFF. The DNA for the CDR3 is TGTGCCAGCAGCGCATCAGGGGGCAGGACTGAAGCTTTCTTT.

This chain uses TRBV4-3 with TRBJ2-3, with D possibly being TRBD1 (5 bases). Trimming removed 1 base from V and 0 bases from J, with 8 bases in between. This CDR3 contains 15 residues. CDR1 and CDR2 from the germline V gene are LGHNA and YSLEER. The chain's CDR3 is CASSQAGASTDTQYF. CDR3 DNA: TGCGCCAGCAGCCAAGCTGGGGCTAGCACAGATACGCAGTATTTT.

The CDR3, as DNA: TGTGCCAGCAAGCCGGGTCGCAACTATGGCTACACCTTC. This codes for CASKPGRNYGYTF. The genes are TRBV6-5 and TRBJ1-2; no clear D. The germline V and J ends were trimmed by 7 bases and 2 bases, with 11 bases remaining between them. CDR1 is MNHEY, CDR2 SVGAGI, per germline. This CDR3 is built from 13 residues.

This clone was detected a few times. J is TRBJ2-7 and V is TRBV18; TRBD2 agrees at 8 bases. The CDR3 extends over 16 amino acids. CDR1 is KGHSH, CDR2 LQKENI, per germline. J was trimmed by 4 bases and V by 1 base; bases with no gene match: 9. This chain's CDR3 is CASSPLGSGSKYEQYF. Written as DNA, the CDR3 is TGTGCCAGCTCACCACTAGGGAGCGGGAGTAAGTACGAGCAGTACTTC.

The chain is built from TRBV7-2 and TRBJ2-1; 9 bases fit TRBD2. The length of the CDR3 is 15 residues. Germline V gene lookup returns CDR1 SGHTA and CDR2 FQGNSA. V trimming: 5 bases; J trimming: 3 bases; junction bases outside the gene matches: 5. As DNA, the CDR3 is TGTGCCAGCAGCCTTCGGACTAGCGACTACAATGAGCAGTTCTTC. Its translation: CASSLRTSDYNEQFF.

This sequence joins TRBV4-3 and TRBJ2-3; 12 nucleotides line up with TRBD2. The length of the CDR3 is 17 residues. CDR1 LGHNA and CDR2 YSLEER come from the germline V gene. Germline trimming cut 5 bases from V and 2 bases from J; bases unmatched to any gene: 8. The CDR3: CASSYRLAGENTDTQYF. In nucleotides, the CDR3 is TGCGCCAGCAGCTACCGACTAGCGGGAGAGAACACAGATACGCAGTATTTT.

The chain employs TRBV7-2 and TRBJ2-7, with 10 bases identical to TRBD2. Per the germline V gene, CDR1 is SGHTA and CDR2 is FQGNSA. V lost 2 bases to trimming and J lost 4 bases; unmatched junction nucleotides: 11. The CDR3 consists of 17 residues. CDR3 sequence (DNA): TGTGCCAGCAGCTTACCCCTAGCGGGAGCTAGGCCTTACGAGCAGTACTTC. This gives the protein CASSLPLAGARPYEQYF.

The CDR3 sequence is CASSAGLGSTEAFF. The CDR3, as DNA: TGTGCCAGCAGCGCGGGACTGGGGAGCACTGAAGCTTTCTTT. The V call is TRBV11-3, the J call TRBJ1-1; possible D gene TRBD1, 5 bases. In germline, CDR1 is SGHNT, CDR2 YENEEA. The CDR3 totals 14 residues. The ends were cut back, 5 bases at V and 4 bases at J, with 14 bases in the middle.

CDR3 in amino acids: CASSFLGDLAGEQFF. The CDR3 bases are TGTGCCAGCAGCTTTTTGGGGGACCTAGCGGGTGAGCAGTTCTTC. This chain joins TRBV7-2 and TRBJ2-1; 8 positions agree with TRBD2. In germline, CDR1 is SGHTA, CDR2 FQGNSA. This CDR3 comprises 15 residues. V shed 3 bases, J shed 9 bases, and the junction held 10 bases outside the gene matches.